These 13 T cell receptor beta chains originate from one sample sequenced in a study of T cells in Graves' hyperthyroidism and ophthalmopathy. The TCR beta CDR3 regions underwent amplification using RNA transcripts as the source. When the TCR CDR3 underwent first-round RT-PCR, the HTBI primer set was used. One entry per CDR3 protein results from TCRdb running MiXCR on the multiplex PCR reads. Among 400,000 or so distinct CDR3 sequences listed, about 16% were seen once. What was sequenced was blood. The receptor source for this set is a woman aged 60-75 years with Graves' ophthalmopathy.

This clonotype showed up just a few times. This chain connects TRBV5-6 to TRBJ2-1; D may be TRBD2 (6 bases). Germline CDR1 is SGHDT and CDR2 is YYEEEE. This CDR3 region has 15 residues. Trimming took off 7 bases at V and 7 bases at J, with 21 bases between the two ends. The CDR3 region has the DNA TGTGCCAGCTCCTTGACCGGGAGATGGGGGAATGAGCAGTTCTTC. The encoded protein is CASSLTGRWGNEQFF.

The chain uses TRBV3-1 and TRBJ2-2; 8 nucleotides align to TRBD2. V was clipped by 8 bases and J by 2 bases; unmatched bases: 16. CDR3 length: 18 residues. Germline loops: CDR1 LGHDT, CDR2 YNNKEL (reference sequence). CDR3 in amino acids: CASRRGEALAGNTGELFF. DNA of the CDR3: TGTGCCAGCCGCAGGGGCGAGGCATTAGCGGGAAACACCGGGGAGCTGTTTTTT.

Only a few counts were recorded for this clonotype. The V call is TRBV14, the J call TRBJ1-2; possible D gene TRBD1, 5 bases. Trimming shortened V by 6 bases and J by 2 bases, and 10 bases separated the two germline ends. Germline assignment: CDR1 SGHDN and CDR2 FVKESK. The CDR3 consists of 13 residues. The CDR3 loop is CASSQEGNYGYTF. In DNA, the CDR3 is TGTGCCAGCAGTCAGGAGGGGAACTATGGCTACACCTTC.

This clonotype has a count of ten or more. The rearrangement links TRBV12-5 to TRBJ2-1, with 12 bases matching TRBD2. Trimming removed 5 bases from V and 8 bases from J; junction bases left unmatched: 7. Germline V gene sequence: CDR1 LGHNT, CDR2 FRNRAP. The CDR3 spans 15 residues. CDR3 in DNA: TGTGCTAGTGGTAAGACTAGCGGGAGTTGGTATGAGCAGTTCTTC. It yields the protein CASGKTSGSWYEQFF.

This clonotype was found many times. Here the CDR3 reads CASSAGGSYNEQFF. In DNA form, the CDR3 reads TGTGCCAGCAGCGCCGGGGGATCCTACAATGAGCAGTTCTTC. The chain joins TRBV7-6 to TRBJ2-1; TRBD2 might be the D (6 bases). Looked up from germline, CDR1 is SGHVS and CDR2 is FNYEAQ. This CDR3 region has 14 residues. The V end lost 5 bases, the J end lost 1 base, and 9 bases lay between the germline ends.

This clonotype showed up just a few times. The chain employs TRBV27 and TRBJ2-2; D assignment may be TRBD1 or TRBD2 (5 bases each). V was trimmed by 3 bases and J by 3 bases, leaving 8 bases between them. The germline V gene encodes CDR1 MNHEY and CDR2 SMNVEV (reference sequence). The CDR3 loop spans 14 amino acids. This CDR3 reads CASSLWGYTGELFF. CDR3 DNA sequence: TGTGCCAGCAGTTTGTGGGGGTACACCGGGGAGCTGTTTTTT.

This clonotype was seen many times. The chain joins TRBV11-2 to TRBJ2-7; 10 nucleotides align to TRBD1. With V trimmed by 5 bases and J by 3 bases, 4 bases remained unmatched. The CDR3 is made up of 14 amino acids. Germline V gene sequence: CDR1 SGHAT, CDR2 FQNNGV. In DNA form, the CDR3 reads TGTGCCAGCAGCCCCCGGGACAGGGGCTACGAGCAGTACTTC. Translated, it gives CASSPRDRGYEQYF.

The table lists this clonotype with a few counts. The chain combines TRBV28 with TRBJ2-3, with TRBD2 identical over 7 bases. Looked up from germline, CDR1 is MDHEN and CDR2 is SYDVKM. The CDR3 consists of 18 residues. V shed 5 bases and J 0 bases; nucleotides not matched to a gene: 14. Here the CDR3 DNA reads TGTGCCAGCAGTCACCCCTCCTGGTGGGAGGGCAGCACAGATACGCAGTATTTT. Translating it yields CASSHPSWWEGSTDTQYF.

This clonotype appeared many times. The rearrangement uses TRBV5-1 and TRBJ2-7, with D unresolved. V gave up 1 base and J gave up 3 bases, with 8 bases separating them. Germline values: CDR1 SGHRS, CDR2 YFSETQ. The CDR3 is 13 residues long. The CDR3 is CASSLTEIYEQYF. The CDR3 DNA follows: TGCGCCAGCAGCTTGACAGAAATCTACGAGCAGTACTTC.

V gene TRBV6-7 combines with J gene TRBJ1-6, with no clear D. TRBV6-7 is designated an ORF whose function remains uncertain. Trimming took off 2 bases at V and 0 bases at J, with 14 bases between the two ends. The CDR3 contains 18 residues. CDR3 protein: CASSYGLFGDSYNSPLHF. The CDR3, as DNA: TGTGCCAGCAGTTACGGGCTTTTTGGGGACTCCTATAATTCACCCCTCCACTTT.

The CDR3: CASSDIEYNEQFF. The CDR3 bases are TGCGCCAGCAGTGATATCGAGTACAATGAGCAGTTCTTC. The rearrangement joins TRBV10-1 to TRBJ2-1; no definite D call. CDR1 WNHNN and CDR2 SYGVQD come from the germline V gene (reference sequence). There are 13 residues in the CDR3. The V end lost 3 bases, the J end lost 4 bases, and 7 bases lay between the germline ends.

This clonotype has a handful of counts. The V and J genes are TRBV29-1 and TRBJ2-5; TRBD1 might be the D (6 bases). The germline gives CDR1 SQVTM, CDR2 ANQGSEA. CDR3 length equals 13 residues. V was clipped by 6 bases and J by 4 bases, with 15 bases between them. This chain's CDR3 is CSVGLGGGETQYF. CDR3 DNA: TGCAGCGTGGGTTTAGGGGGTGGAGAGACCCAGTACTTC. Filled out from reference TRBV29-1 and TRBJ2-5, the complete variable domain reads SAVISQKPSRDICQRGTSLTIQCQVDSQVTMMFWYRQQPGQSLTLIATANQGSEATYESGFVIDKFPISRPNLTFSTLTVSNMSPEDSSIYLCSVGLGGGETQYFGPGTRLLVL.

Of note for this clonotype: This may stem from a read error, because a much larger clone lies one nucleotide away. CDR3 sequence reads: CASSLEQVMVTQYF. The CDR3 nucleotides are TGTGCCAGCAGCTTAGAACAGGTGATGGTGACCCAGTACTTC. The V and J genes are TRBV11-2 and TRBJ2-5; a possible D gene is TRBD1 (5 bases). The CDR3 has 14 residues. CDR1 is SGHAT, CDR2 FQNNGV, per germline. V was trimmed by 0 bases and J by 7 bases, leaving 12 bases between them.